The sequence of this T cell receptor beta chain was determined in a study of blood T cell repertoires in COVID-19. Study background: COVID-19 samples collected from the United States, Italy and Spain covered acute and convalescent phases. Sample material is recorded as cDNA or gDNA derived from T cells, B-cell-depleted T cells, or PBMCs.

The CDR3 is made up of 13 amino acids. Germline V gene data show CDR1 as MDHEN and CDR2 as SYDVKM. Trimming pared 5 bases from V and 7 bases from J, leaving 12 bases between. Methods used by the authors: Nucleated cell counts were estimated from reference gene primer amplification. TCRdb's copy holds only in-frame clones and misses some; the assay was immunoSEQ multiplex PCR. D and trimming come from the DNA, and the V and J calls and clone size come from that table. Among 200,000 to 250,000 clones listed, around 88% were seen once. This clonotype was sampled from an older man with acute or convalescent COVID-19. The chain joins TRBV28 to TRBJ1-5; D is uncertain. The sequenced material came from peripheral blood. CDR3 residues: CASSVGVRQPQHF. The CDR3 coding sequence is TGTGCCAGCAGTGTCGGGGTGCGGCAGCCCCAGCATTTT.